The T cell receptor beta chain under discussion was sequenced for a study of T cells in Graves' hyperthyroidism and ophthalmopathy. Overall study results and limits: In validation, the model predicted ophthalmopathy. These predictions came a median about 6.5 months before onset. Clonotypes that were expanded in thyroid above 0.001 mostly appeared in blood too.

Reasons for excluding patients were uncontrolled infection, other autoimmune disease, pregnancy or lactation. This clonotype has more than one count but fewer than ten. The antigen is not known. It was RNA transcripts that yielded the amplified TCR beta CDR3 regions. The HTBI set primed first-round TCR CDR3 RT-PCR. TCRdb reprocessed the multiplex PCR reads with MiXCR, giving one entry per CDR3 protein. The sample contains roughly 530,000 distinct CDR3 sequences, about 15% of which appear only once. Germline values: CDR1 LNHDA, CDR2 SQIVND (reference sequence). This CDR3 has 18 residues. V gave up 3 bases and J gave up 0 bases, with 19 bases separating them.

The chain joins TRBV19 to TRBJ2-3; the D is unclear. The sequence was obtained from a woman under 30 with Graves' ophthalmopathy. The sequenced material came from blood. The CDR3 loop reads CASSMGRPYGSSTDTQYF. The CDR3 nucleotides are TGTGCCAGTAGTATGGGTCGCCCCTACGGTTCTAGCACAGATACGCAGTATTTT.